Shown below are 21 T cell receptor beta chains from a single sample sequenced in a study of blood T cells in healthy people across ages. A second about 6 to 11 cycle PCR used barcoded and J-beta primers. Each CDR3 protein gets one entry after TCRdb re-called the 5' RACE reads with MiXCR. This table holds hundreds of thousands of distinct CDR3 sequences, roughly 60% found once. Sequenced material: blood. These receptors all come from a man in his thirties or forties in good health.

The chain carries TRBV27 and TRBJ2-3; possibly TRBD2 for D (6 bases). This CDR3 has 16 residues. V was cut by 6 bases and J by 3 bases, with 19 bases left in between. The V gene's germline CDR1 is MNHEY and CDR2 SMNVEV (reference sequence). The CDR3 loop is CASRGFAARGTDTQYF. The CDR3 nucleotides are TGTGCCAGCAGGGGGTTTGCGGCGCGGGGAACAGATACGCAGTATTTT.

V usage is TRBV5-1 and J usage is TRBJ1-1; 7 nucleotides agree with TRBD1. Germline V gene lookup returns CDR1 SGHRS and CDR2 YFSETQ. The trim removed 5 bases at V and 1 base at J, leaving 20 bases unmatched. This CDR3 contains 19 residues. The CDR3 DNA sequence: TGCGCCAGCAGTCCCGGTAGCGGGACAGCCCCATTGAGGAACACTGAAGCTTTCTTT. Protein sequence: CASSPGSGTAPLRNTEAFF.

The chain recombines TRBV5-1 with TRBJ2-1, with 11 bases matching TRBD2. V was clipped by 7 bases and J by 8 bases; unmatched bases: 14. Germline V gives CDR1 SGHRS, CDR2 YFSETQ. The CDR3 spans 16 residues. CDR3 protein: CASAKALAGGSDEQFF. The CDR3 region has the DNA TGCGCCAGCGCTAAGGCCCTAGCGGGGGGTTCGGATGAGCAGTTCTTC. The full variable domain, with the rest looked up from reference TRBV5-1 and TRBJ2-1, is KAGVTQTPRYLIKTRGQQVTLSCSPISGHRSVSWYQQTPGQGLQFLFEYFSETQRNKGNFPGRFSGRQFSNSRSEMNVSTLELGDSALYLCASAKALAGGSDEQFFGPGTRLTVL.

This rearrangement joins TRBV28 to TRBJ1-6; 11 bases are a match to TRBD1. CDR1 and CDR2 (germline): MDHEN, SYDVKM. Losses at the gene ends were 4 bases for V and 10 bases for J; bases not matched to a gene: 6. This CDR3 has 15 amino acids. As DNA, the CDR3 is TGTGCCAGCAGTTCCCTGGACAGGGGGCGATCACCCCTCCACTTT. Its translation is CASSSLDRGRSPLHF.

This clonotype occurred a few times. The chain recombines TRBV4-2 with TRBJ2-1; the D gene is possibly TRBD2 (5 bases). Trimming shortened V by 0 bases and J by 0 bases, and 9 bases separated the two germline ends. The CDR3 is 16 residues long. Germline CDR1 LGHNA, CDR2 YNFKEQ. DNA of the CDR3: TGTGCCAGCAGCCAAGAGTTCGGGAACTCCTACAATGAGCAGTTCTTC. This gives the protein CASSQEFGNSYNEQFF.

The chain couples TRBV7-2 to TRBJ2-7; 7 bases line up with TRBD1. Germline V lookup: CDR1 SGHTA, CDR2 FQGNSA. The CDR3 consists of 13 residues. J was trimmed by 7 bases and V by 5 bases; bases with no gene match: 8. CDR3 coding DNA: TGTGCCAGCAGCCCAACTACAGGGGCTGAGCAGTACTTC. Residues: CASSPTTGAEQYF.

V usage is TRBV9 and J usage is TRBJ2-1; TRBD1 matches 9 bases. This CDR3 is built from 15 residues. Germline CDR1 is SGDLS and CDR2 is YYNGEE. V was pared by 0 bases and J by 9 bases, with 7 bases of the junction left unmatched. The DNA for the CDR3 is TGTGCCAGCAGCGTAGCGGGACAGGGACGAGGTGAGCAGTTCTTC. Protein product: CASSVAGQGRGEQFF.

This chain joins TRBV12-3 or TRBV12-4 and TRBJ1-2; D remains ambiguous. This CDR3 contains 12 residues. The ends were cut back, 6 bases at V and 7 bases at J, with 12 bases in the middle. CDR3 nucleotides: TGTGCCAGCAGCGACTCCGGCACTGGCTACACCTTC. This translates into CASSDSGTGYTF.

This clonotype occurred a few times. The rearrangement links TRBV7-9 to TRBJ2-7; 7 nucleotides agree with TRBD1. CDR3 length equals 15 residues. With V trimmed by 6 bases and J by 0 bases, 8 bases remained unmatched. Germline CDR1 reads SEHNR; CDR2 reads FQNEAQ (reference sequence). The CDR3 nucleotides read TGTGCCAGCAGGATAGACAGGGTTAACTCCTACGAGCAGTACTTC. It yields the protein CASRIDRVNSYEQYF.

The rearrangement joins TRBV4-2 to TRBJ2-1, with D maybe TRBD2 (6 bases). The CDR3 is 16 amino acids. With 4 bases removed from V and 8 bases from J, the gap between germline ends came to 21 bases. Germline CDR1 and CDR2: LGHNA and YNFKEQ. CDR3 nucleotide sequence: TGTGCCAGCAGCCCAGTTGGAGACCTAGCTAGCGATGAGCAGTTCTTC. Protein sequence: CASSPVGDLASDEQFF.

V and J are TRBV20-1 and TRBJ2-3; 9 bases are shared with TRBD1. The CDR3 extends over 18 amino acids. The J segment lost 0 bases and the V segment lost 6 bases, leaving 16 bases of the junction unmatched. Germline V gene sequence: CDR1 DFQATT, CDR2 SNEGSKA (reference sequence). CDR3 amino acids: CSANRGLWDPTSTDTQYF. The CDR3 nucleotides read TGCAGTGCGAACAGGGGGCTTTGGGACCCTACTAGCACAGATACGCAGTATTTT.

This clonotype was counted only a few times. The chain employs TRBV6-2 or TRBV6-3 and TRBJ1-1; D gene unclear. V was trimmed by 6 bases and J by 1 base, leaving 18 bases between them. Germline V lookup: CDR1 MNHEY, CDR2 SVGEGT. The CDR3 is made up of 16 amino acids. The DNA of the CDR3 is TGTGCCAGCAGCCGATTCATGGCGGGCGCGAACACTGAAGCTTTCTTT. Its protein is CASSRFMAGANTEAFF.

The CDR3, as DNA: TGTGCCAGCAGCTTAGCACTAGCGGAGGTTGATACGCAGTATTTT. It encodes CASSLALAEVDTQYF. The J gene is TRBJ2-3, the V gene TRBV7-6, with 8 nucleotides matching TRBD2. Unmatched junction bases numbered 5, after V lost 0 bases and J lost 6 bases. The CDR3 spans 15 residues. In germline, CDR1 is SGHVS, CDR2 FNYEAQ.

The J gene is TRBJ2-1, the V gene TRBV9; D is perhaps TRBD1 or TRBD2 (6 bases each). With 0 bases removed from V and 6 bases from J, the gap between germline ends came to 10 bases. The CDR3 runs 14 residues. In germline, CDR1 is SGDLS, CDR2 YYNGEE. In DNA, the CDR3 is TGTGCCAGCAGCGTAGGGGGGGCCTTCAATGAGCAGTTCTTC. Translating gives CASSVGGAFNEQFF.

The genes are TRBV6-6 and TRBJ1-2, with 7 positions matching TRBD1. Germline trimming cut 9 bases from V and 7 bases from J; bases unmatched to any gene: 17. The V gene's germline CDR1 is MNHNY and CDR2 SVGAGI (reference sequence). The CDR3 runs to 15 residues. The CDR3 DNA sequence: TGTGCCAGAGGGCCCCTTGACAGGGTGGTTTGTGGCTACACCTTC. Its protein is CARGPLDRVVCGYTF.

The V and J genes are TRBV29-1 and TRBJ1-2; D may be TRBD1 (5 bases). The germline V gene encodes CDR1 SQVTM and CDR2 ANQGSEA. The CDR3 covers 14 residues. Trimming removed 4 bases from V and 6 bases from J, with 18 bases in between. CDR3 protein: CSVGGLRDEDGYTF. The CDR3 DNA sequence: TGCAGCGTTGGGGGCCTCCGGGATGAGGATGGCTACACCTTC.

The CDR3: CSATPGPGGDEQYF. Written as DNA, the CDR3 is TGCAGTGCTACCCCGGGACCAGGGGGCGACGAGCAGTACTTC. The chain has TRBV20-1 and TRBJ2-5, with 8 positions matching TRBD1. The DNA end lines up better with TRBJ2-7; the J call may be wrong. The germline V gene has CDR1 DFQATT and CDR2 SNEGSKA (reference sequence). This CDR3 region has 14 residues.

In this sample, this clonotype turned up a few times. The chain couples TRBV3-1 to TRBJ2-3; 8 positions match TRBD2. The CDR3 has 15 residues. Losses at the gene ends were 3 bases for V and 1 base for J; bases not matched to a gene: 3. CDR1 is LGHDT, CDR2 YNNKEL, per germline (reference sequence). The CDR3 DNA sequence: TGTGCCAGCAGCCAGTTGACTAGCGGCACAGATACGCAGTATTTT. The encoded protein is CASSQLTSGTDTQYF.

The rearrangement joins TRBV10-2 to TRBJ2-5, with TRBD1 identical over 8 bases. The assigned J gene may be wrong: the sequence end matches TRBJ2-7 better. CDR3 length: 15 amino acids. Per germline, CDR1 WSHSY and CDR2 SAAADI. CDR3 sequence reads: CASSDGETGVYEQYF. CDR3 nucleotides: TGCGCCAGCAGCGATGGGGAGACAGGGGTCTACGAGCAGTACTTC.

This sequence joins TRBV25-1 and TRBJ2-3, with a tentative D call TRBD1 (5 bases). Trimming removed 1 base at V and 8 bases at J, with 16 bases between. Germline CDR1 MGHDK, CDR2 SYGVNS. There are 15 residues in the CDR3. CDR3 in amino acids: CASSESGREHGTQYF. DNA of the CDR3: TGTGCCAGCAGTGAATCCGGCAGGGAACACGGTACGCAGTATTTT.

This clonotype was seen a handful of times. The chain carries TRBV7-6 and TRBJ2-3; TRBD2 is a possible D gene (6 bases). V was pared by 2 bases and J by 7 bases, with 13 bases between. The CDR3 runs to 14 residues. Looked up from germline, CDR1 is SGHVS and CDR2 is FNYEAQ. CDR3 sequence: CASSLIVGDYTQYF. The DNA of the CDR3 is TGTGCCAGCAGCTTAATTGTGGGGGACTATACGCAGTATTTT. The variable domain in full, completed from reference TRBV7-6 and TRBJ2-3, reads GAGVSQSPRYKVTKRGQDVALRCDPISGHVSLYWYRQALGQGPEFLTYFNYEAQQDKSGLPNDRFSAERPEGSISTLTIQRTEQRDSAMYRCASSLIVGDYTQYFGPGTRLTVL.